This T cell receptor (beta chain) appears in the sequencing data of a study of identical twins. Study observations and caveats: Those out-of-frame alpha sequences shared by twins showed an excess of low generation probability. Cross-sectional statistics, not tracking of the same donors, supported the conclusions.

A remark on this clonotype: No antigen is known for it. The CDR3 does not end in the conserved phenylalanine or tryptophan, so this is likely a read error.

Template switching (which added a universal primer site) was used, and cDNA carried unique molecular identifiers. TCRdb re-called the 5' RACE reads through MiXCR, storing one row per CDR3 protein. Of 200,000 to 250,000 distinct CDR3 sequences listed, about an eighth are singletons. V was pared by 4 bases and J by 1 base, with 18 bases between. The germline gives CDR1 SGHRS, CDR2 YFSETQ. The CDR3 is made up of 16 amino acids. The same sample was also used in a study of yellow fever vaccine responses in identical twins.

The sequence came from a young woman in good health. This rearrangement joins TRBV5-1 to TRBJ2-7, with D tentatively TRBD1 (6 bases). Material for sequencing was memory (CD45RO+) T cells sorted from blood. The CDR3 protein is CASSMGDRKPSYEQYS. The DNA of the CDR3 is TGCGCCAGCAGCATGGGTGACAGGAAACCATCCTACGAGCAGTACTCC.